This TCR beta chain came from a study of T cell responses to AZD1222 COVID-19 vaccine. This clone was counted once. The germline V gene has CDR1 KGHSH and CDR2 LQKENI. After removal of 5 bases from V and 4 bases from J, the junction contained 11 bases not matched to a gene. The CDR3 contains 15 residues. The protocol was immunoSEQ multiplex PCR, while the TCRdb copy is restricted to in-frame clones and leaves out a portion. This table holds about 88,000 clones, roughly 89% found once. Sequenced material: peripheral blood, taken on day 0 of MenACWY control vaccination. The TCR originated in an adult in good health. The chain is built from TRBV18 and TRBJ2-7; 7 positions agree with TRBD1. The CDR3 loop reads CASSSSGTEGYEQYF. The CDR3 DNA sequence: TGTGCCAGCTCATCTTCCGGGACAGAAGGTTACGAGCAGTACTTC.